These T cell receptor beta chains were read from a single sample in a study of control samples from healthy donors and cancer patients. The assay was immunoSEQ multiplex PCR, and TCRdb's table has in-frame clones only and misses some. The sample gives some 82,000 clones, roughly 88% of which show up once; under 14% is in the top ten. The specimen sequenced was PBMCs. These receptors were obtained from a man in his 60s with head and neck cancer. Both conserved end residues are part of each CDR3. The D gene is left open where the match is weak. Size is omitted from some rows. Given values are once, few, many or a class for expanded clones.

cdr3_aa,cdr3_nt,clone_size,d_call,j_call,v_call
CASSSSGLGEQFF,TGTGCCAGCAGTAGTTCGGGACTAGGGGAGCAGTTCTTC,-,TRBD2,TRBJ2-1,TRBV6-5
CASSEGWGQGAVEAFF,TGTGCCAGCAGTGAAGGTTGGGGACAGGGGGCCGTTGAAGCTTTCTTT,-,TRBD1,TRBJ1-1,TRBV6-1
CASSFHRTGNYNSPLHF,TGTGCCAGCAGCTTCCACAGGACAGGCAATTATAATTCACCCCTCCACTTT,few,TRBD1,TRBJ1-6,TRBV5-6
CASSLTGTPEQYF,TGTGCCAGCAGCTTAACCGGGACTCCGGAACAGTACTTC,-,-,TRBJ2-7,TRBV6-5
CASVLRAISYEQYF,TGTGCCAGCGTACTCCGCGCGATCTCCTACGAGCAGTACTTC,-,-,TRBJ2-7,TRBV6-5
CASSGVSGLGGQETQYF,TGTGCCAGCAGTGGGGTATCGGGGTTGGGAGGTCAAGAGACCCAGTACTTC,-,-,TRBJ2-5,TRBV2
CASSRGGAPEAFF,TGTGCCAGCAGCCGGGGGGGGGCCCCTGAAGCTTTCTTT,-,-,TRBJ1-1,TRBV11-2
CAASTDYNSPLHF,TGTGCCGCCTCGACGGACTATAATTCACCCCTCCACTTT,-,-,TRBJ1-6,TRBV6-5
CASSLGPDTYEQYF,TGTGCCAGCAGTCTCGGCCCTGACACCTACGAGCAGTACTTC,-,-,TRBJ2-7,TRBV28
CASNLGLAGGEQYF,TGTGCCAGTAACCTCGGACTAGCTGGGGGCGAGCAGTACTTC,-,TRBD2,TRBJ2-7,TRBV19
CASSPNRGSTDTQYF,TGTGCCAGTAGTCCAAACAGGGGATCCACAGATACGCAGTATTTT,-,TRBD1,TRBJ2-3,TRBV19
CASSFAGGNGGELFF,TGTGCCAGCAGTTTCGCGGGAGGTAATGGCGGGGAGCTGTTTTTT,-,TRBD2,TRBJ2-2,TRBV28
CASSLAGSGGYEQYF,TGTGCCAGCAGCTTAGCTGGTAGCGGGGGATACGAGCAGTACTTC,-,TRBD2,TRBJ2-7,TRBV7-8
CASRRGTTAEKLFF,TGTGCCAGTAGGCGGGGGACAACTGCGGAAAAACTGTTTTTT,once,-,TRBJ1-4,TRBV19
CASSPPGQGAPAQHF,TGTGCCAGTAGTCCGCCGGGACAGGGGGCCCCGGCCCAGCATTTT,few,TRBD1,TRBJ1-5,TRBV19
CASSYRVMGSQPQHF,TGTGCCAGCAGTTACCGGGTAATGGGGTCTCAGCCCCAGCATTTT,-,-,TRBJ1-5,TRBV6-6
CASSTRGGGFYEQYF,TGCGCCAGCAGTACAAGAGGGGGGGGGTTTTACGAGCAGTACTTC,-,-,TRBJ2-7,TRBV10-1
CASSLVGGGSGNTIYF,TGTGCCAGCAGCTTAGTTGGGGGGGGCTCTGGAAACACCATATATTTT,-,-,TRBJ1-3,TRBV7-2
CASSLGQGLQPQHF,TGTGCCAGCAGCTTAGGACAGGGGCTTCAGCCCCAGCATTTT,-,TRBD1,TRBJ1-5,TRBV7-2
CASTLGLGDTGELFF,TGTGCCAGTACCCTGGGGCTAGGTGACACCGGGGAGCTGTTTTTT,-,-,TRBJ2-2,TRBV19
CASSWRVGGAGGADTQYF,TGTGCCAGCAGCTGGCGGGTTGGGGGAGCGGGAGGAGCAGATACGCAGTATTTT,once,TRBD2,TRBJ2-3,TRBV7-6
CASSSSSYEQYF,TGTGCCAGCAGCTCGAGCTCCTACGAGCAGTACTTC,-,-,TRBJ2-7,TRBV5-4
CASRQSSRGIQPQHF,TGTGCCAGCCGTCAGTCGTCGAGGGGCATTCAGCCCCAGCATTTT,-,-,TRBJ1-5,TRBV19
CASSLGQTRAYEQYF,TGTGCCAGCAGTCTAGGACAGACTAGAGCCTACGAGCAGTACTTC,-,-,TRBJ2-7,TRBV27
CASRRRADSYNEQFF,TGTGCCAGCAGGAGGCGGGCAGACTCCTACAATGAGCAGTTCTTC,few,-,TRBJ2-1,TRBV7-8
CASSQPTRRIWENNEQFF,TGCGCCAGCAGCCAACCCACGCGTAGAATATGGGAAAACAATGAGCAGTTCTTC,few,-,TRBJ2-1,TRBV4-1